One T cell receptor (beta chain) is described in this entry. This entry belongs to a study of CD8 T cells in Susac syndrome. Trimming at V came to 3 bases and at J to 7 bases, leaving 12 bases not matched to a gene. The CDR3 has 18 amino acids. The germline gives CDR1 SGHKS, CDR2 YYEKEE (reference sequence). From blood CD8+ and CD4+ T cells, the TCR beta chain was sequenced. FACS was used to enrich TEMRA cells, whereas the CD8+ and CD4+ T cells were obtained by negative isolation. When the RNA was reverse transcribed, random hexamers were used with an input of about 0.45 to 1 ug. The CDR3 of TCR beta was amplified by immunoSEQ multiplex PCR across 54 Vbeta and 13 Jbeta. MiXCR, applied by TCRdb to the immunoSEQ multiplex PCR reads, yields one record per CDR3 protein. Here the sample spans a few hundred thousand distinct CDR3 sequences, around 83% being singletons.

The V and J genes are TRBV5-5 and TRBJ2-2; 13 nucleotides align to TRBD2. The TCR comes from a human donor with multiple sclerosis. Sequencing was performed on CD8+ T cells from PBMCs. The CDR3 spells CASSSRRTSGSRDGELFF. Written as DNA, the CDR3 is TGTGCCAGCAGCTCACGGAGGACTAGCGGGAGTCGAGACGGGGAGCTGTTTTTT.